The clone carrying this T cell receptor beta chain was detected ten times or more. TCRdb reanalysed the 5' RACE reads using MiXCR and keeps one entry per CDR3 protein. The profile shows 9,500 to 12,000 distinct CDR3 sequences, 6% to 6.5% of them singletons. This sample was included in a study of spatial heterogeneity in lung cancer. Sample time point: sample taken at primary tumor resection. This CDR3 has 18 amino acids. CDR1 is SGHRS and CDR2 is YFSETQ in the germline V gene. J gave up 0 bases and V 0 bases, and 10 bases lay outside the gene matches. The specimen comprised PBMCs, sampled at surgery. This TCR came from a male donor with early-stage non-small cell lung cancer. V usage is TRBV5-1 and J usage is TRBJ2-3, with TRBD2 matching 7 bases. The CDR3: CASSLDVWASGSTDTQYF. As DNA, the CDR3 is TGCGCCAGCAGCTTGGACGTCTGGGCTAGCGGTAGCACAGATACGCAGTATTTT.